This T cell receptor (beta chain) comes out of a study of cytomegalovirus exposure and HLA in healthy donors. Amplification used 60 Vbeta primers and 13 Jbeta primers. This table comes from immunoSEQ multiplex PCR, and its TCRdb copy is limited to in-frame clones, with some not included. This table lists some 60,000 clones. The germline CDR1 and CDR2 sequences are SGHRS and YFSETQ. Germline trimming cut 4 bases from V and 1 base from J; bases unmatched to any gene: 5. The CDR3 runs 14 residues. Sequencing was performed on PBMCs. The rearrangement uses TRBV5-1 and TRBJ2-7; 7 bases match TRBD1. The sequence was collected from a man younger than 40 in good health and CMV-seropositive. The CDR3 sequence is CASSAVDRSYEQYF. In DNA form, the CDR3 reads TGCGCCAGCAGCGCGGTGGACAGGTCCTACGAGCAGTACTTC.